The clone carrying this T cell receptor beta chain was observed once. This record belongs to a study of blood T cell repertoires in COVID-19. Using immunoSEQ multiplex PCR, the repertoire was profiled, and TCRdb retains in-frame clones only, with some absent. There are tens of thousands of clones in the sample; 88% occur only once, and around a tenth lies in the top ten. The V end was cut by 1 base, the J end by 2 bases, with 3 bases between. Germline CDR1 is SGHAT and CDR2 is FQNNGV. This CDR3 has 14 amino acids. Sequencing used peripheral blood. This sequence joins TRBV11-2 and TRBJ2-6; D unclear. The receptor was isolated from a human donor in a cohort sampled during active COVID-19. Here the CDR3 DNA reads TGTGCCAGCAGCTTAGGGCCTGGGGCCAACGTCCTGACTTTC. This translates into CASSLGPGANVLTF.